The subject of this entry is one T cell receptor (beta chain). Primers included in the PCR were 60 Vbeta and 13 Jbeta primers. Produced via immunoSEQ multiplex PCR; TCRdb's table is partial and in-frame only. The table gives 40,000 to 65,000 clones; the top ten clones make up more than 25% of it. This sample was included in a study of cytomegalovirus exposure and HLA in healthy donors. The sequence derives from a man in his forties or fifties in good health and CMV-seropositive. The specimen was PBMCs.

CDR3 in amino acids: CASRGQPETWVQYF. CDR3 coding DNA: TGTGCCAGCAGGGGACAGCCCGAGACCTGGGTGCAGTACTTC. The chain has TRBV2 and TRBJ2-7; 7 positions agree with TRBD1. This CDR3 is built from 14 residues. The V and J ends lost 6 bases and 9 bases, in that order; junction bases with no gene match: 14. Germline loops: CDR1 SNHLY, CDR2 FYNNEI.